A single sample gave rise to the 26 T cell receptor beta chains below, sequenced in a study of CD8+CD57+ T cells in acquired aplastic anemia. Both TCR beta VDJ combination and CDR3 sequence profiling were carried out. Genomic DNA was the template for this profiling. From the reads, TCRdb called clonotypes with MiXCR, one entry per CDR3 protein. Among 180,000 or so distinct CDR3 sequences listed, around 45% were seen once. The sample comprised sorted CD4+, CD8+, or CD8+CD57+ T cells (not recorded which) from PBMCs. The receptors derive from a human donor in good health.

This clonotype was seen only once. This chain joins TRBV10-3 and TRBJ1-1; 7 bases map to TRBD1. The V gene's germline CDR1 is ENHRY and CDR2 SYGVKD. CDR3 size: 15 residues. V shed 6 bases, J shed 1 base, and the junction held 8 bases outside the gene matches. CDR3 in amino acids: CAISRSGQPNTEAFF. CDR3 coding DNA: TGTGCCATCAGCCGCTCGGGACAGCCGAACACTGAAGCTTTCTTT.

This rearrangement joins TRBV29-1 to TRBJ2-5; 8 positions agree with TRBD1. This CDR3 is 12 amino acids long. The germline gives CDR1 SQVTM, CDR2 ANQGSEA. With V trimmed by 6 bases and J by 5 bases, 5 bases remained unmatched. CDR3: CSVSRGLETQYF. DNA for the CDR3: TGCAGCGTCAGCAGGGGGCTTGAGACCCAGTACTTC.

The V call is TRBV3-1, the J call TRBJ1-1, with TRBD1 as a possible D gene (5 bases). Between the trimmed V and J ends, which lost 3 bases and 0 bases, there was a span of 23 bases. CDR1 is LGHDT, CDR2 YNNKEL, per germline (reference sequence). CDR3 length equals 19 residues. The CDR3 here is CASSHNWAGRVKVNTEAFF. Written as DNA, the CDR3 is TGTGCCAGCAGCCACAATTGGGCAGGGAGGGTTAAGGTGAACACTGAAGCTTTCTTT.

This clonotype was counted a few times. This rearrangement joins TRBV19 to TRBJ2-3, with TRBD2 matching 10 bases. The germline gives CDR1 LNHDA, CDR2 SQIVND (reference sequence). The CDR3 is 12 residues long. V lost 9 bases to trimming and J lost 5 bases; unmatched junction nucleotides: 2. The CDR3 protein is CASRLAGDTQYF. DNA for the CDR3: TGTGCCAGCAGACTAGCGGGAGATACGCAGTATTTT. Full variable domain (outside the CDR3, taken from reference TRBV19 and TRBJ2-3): DGGITQSPKYLFRKEGQNVTLSCEQNLNHDAMYWYRQDPGQGLRLIYYSQIVNDFQKGDIAEGYSVSREKKESFPLTVTSAQKNPTAFYLCASRLAGDTQYFGPGTRLTVL.

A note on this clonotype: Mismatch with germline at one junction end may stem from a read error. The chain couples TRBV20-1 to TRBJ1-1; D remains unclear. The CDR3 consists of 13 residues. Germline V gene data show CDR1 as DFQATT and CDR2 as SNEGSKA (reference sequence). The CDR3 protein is CSANRFMNTEAFF. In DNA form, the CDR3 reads TGCAGCGCTAATCGGTTCATGAACACTGAAGCTTTCTTT.

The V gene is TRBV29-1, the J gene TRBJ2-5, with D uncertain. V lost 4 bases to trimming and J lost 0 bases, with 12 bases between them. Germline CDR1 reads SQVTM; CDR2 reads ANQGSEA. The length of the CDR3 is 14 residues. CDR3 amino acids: CSVARVGYQETQYF. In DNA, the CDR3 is TGCAGCGTTGCCCGGGTGGGGTACCAAGAGACCCAGTACTTC. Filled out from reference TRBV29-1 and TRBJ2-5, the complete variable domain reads SAVISQKPSRDICQRGTSLTIQCQVDSQVTMMFWYRQQPGQSLTLIATANQGSEATYESGFVIDKFPISRPNLTFSTLTVSNMSPEDSSIYLCSVARVGYQETQYFGPGTRLLVL.

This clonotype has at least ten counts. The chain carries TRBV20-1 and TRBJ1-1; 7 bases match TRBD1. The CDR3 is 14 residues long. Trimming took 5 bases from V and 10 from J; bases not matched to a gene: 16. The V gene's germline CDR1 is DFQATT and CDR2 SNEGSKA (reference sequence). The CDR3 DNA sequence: TGCAGTGCTCTACCCCCAGAGGACAGGATACCAGCTTTCTTT. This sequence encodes CSALPPEDRIPAFF.

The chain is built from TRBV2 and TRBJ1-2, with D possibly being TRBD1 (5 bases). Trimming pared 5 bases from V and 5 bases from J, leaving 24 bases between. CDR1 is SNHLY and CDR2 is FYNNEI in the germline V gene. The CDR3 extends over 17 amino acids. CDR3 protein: CASSLGLGLPESYGYTF. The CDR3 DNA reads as TGTGCCAGCAGTTTGGGGTTGGGGCTCCCTGAGTCTTATGGCTACACCTTC.

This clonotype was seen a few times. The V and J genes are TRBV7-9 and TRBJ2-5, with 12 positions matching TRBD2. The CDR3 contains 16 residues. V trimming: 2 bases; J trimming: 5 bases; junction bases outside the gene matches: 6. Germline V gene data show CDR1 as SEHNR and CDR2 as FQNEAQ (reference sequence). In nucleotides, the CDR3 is TGTGCCAGCAGCTTATTGTCTAGCGGGGGGGCCGAGACCCAGTACTTC. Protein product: CASSLLSSGGAETQYF.

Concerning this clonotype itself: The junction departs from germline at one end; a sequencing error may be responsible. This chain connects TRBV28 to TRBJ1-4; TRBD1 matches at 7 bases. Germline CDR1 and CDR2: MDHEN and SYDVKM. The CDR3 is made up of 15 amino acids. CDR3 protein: CASTKRQGVGERLFF. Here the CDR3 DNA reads TGTGCCAGCACCAAAAGACAGGGTGTTGGTGAAAGACTGTTTTTT. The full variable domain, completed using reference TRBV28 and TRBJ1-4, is DVKVTQSSRYLVKRTGEKVFLECVQDMDHENMFWYRQDPGLGLRLIYFSYDVKMKEKGDIPEGYSVSREKKERFSLILESASTNQTSMYLCASTKRQGVGERLFFGSGTQLSVL.

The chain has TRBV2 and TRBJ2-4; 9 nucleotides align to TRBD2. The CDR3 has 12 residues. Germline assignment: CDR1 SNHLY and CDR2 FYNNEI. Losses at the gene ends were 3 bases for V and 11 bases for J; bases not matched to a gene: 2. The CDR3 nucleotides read TGTGCCAGCAGTGATGCTAGCGGGGTTCAGTACTTC. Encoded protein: CASSDASGVQYF.

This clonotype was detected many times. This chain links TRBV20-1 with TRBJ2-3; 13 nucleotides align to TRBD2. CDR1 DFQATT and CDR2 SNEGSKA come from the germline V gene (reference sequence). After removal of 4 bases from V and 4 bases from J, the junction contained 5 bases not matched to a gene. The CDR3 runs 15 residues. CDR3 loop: CSAKRTSGRADTQYF. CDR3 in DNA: TGCAGTGCTAAGCGGACTAGCGGGAGAGCAGATACGCAGTATTTT.

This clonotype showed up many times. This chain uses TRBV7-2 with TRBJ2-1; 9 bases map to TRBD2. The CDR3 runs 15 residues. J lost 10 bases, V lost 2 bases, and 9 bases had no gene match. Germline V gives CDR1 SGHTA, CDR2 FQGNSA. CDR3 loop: CASSLRLAVLGEQFF. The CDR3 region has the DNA TGTGCCAGCAGCTTAAGACTAGCGGTCTTGGGCGAGCAGTTCTTC.

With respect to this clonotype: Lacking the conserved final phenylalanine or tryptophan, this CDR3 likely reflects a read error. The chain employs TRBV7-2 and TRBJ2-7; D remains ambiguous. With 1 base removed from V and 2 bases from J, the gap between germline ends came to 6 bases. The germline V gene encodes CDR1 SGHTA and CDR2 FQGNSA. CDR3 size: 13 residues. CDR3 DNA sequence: TGTACCAGCAGCTTAGATCAAGCCTACGAGCAGTACTCC. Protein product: CTSSLDQAYEQYS.

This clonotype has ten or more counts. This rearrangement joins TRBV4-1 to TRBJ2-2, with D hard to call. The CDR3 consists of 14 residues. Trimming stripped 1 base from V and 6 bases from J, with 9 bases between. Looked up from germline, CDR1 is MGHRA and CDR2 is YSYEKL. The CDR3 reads CASSQGSSPGELFF. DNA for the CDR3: TGCGCCAGCAGCCAAGGAAGCTCTCCCGGGGAGCTGTTTTTT.

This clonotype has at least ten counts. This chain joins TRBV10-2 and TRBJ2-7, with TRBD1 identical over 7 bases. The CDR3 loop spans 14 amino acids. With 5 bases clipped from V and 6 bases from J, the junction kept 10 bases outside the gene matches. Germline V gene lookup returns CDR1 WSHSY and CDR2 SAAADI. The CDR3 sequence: CASSRQGQISEQYF. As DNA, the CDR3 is TGCGCCAGCAGTAGACAGGGCCAGATCTCCGAGCAGTACTTC.

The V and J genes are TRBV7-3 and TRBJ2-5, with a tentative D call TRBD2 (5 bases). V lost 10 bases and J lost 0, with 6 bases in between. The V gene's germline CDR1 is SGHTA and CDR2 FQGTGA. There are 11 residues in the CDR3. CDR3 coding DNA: TGTGCCATCGGGAACCAAGAGACCCAGTACTTC. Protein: CAIGNQETQYF.

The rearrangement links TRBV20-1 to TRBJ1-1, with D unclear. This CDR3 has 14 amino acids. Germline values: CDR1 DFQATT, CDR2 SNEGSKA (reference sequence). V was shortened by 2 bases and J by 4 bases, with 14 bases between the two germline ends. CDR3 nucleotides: TGCAGTGCTAGAACCCGATTGGAAGGCACTGAAGCTTTCTTT. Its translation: CSARTRLEGTEAFF.

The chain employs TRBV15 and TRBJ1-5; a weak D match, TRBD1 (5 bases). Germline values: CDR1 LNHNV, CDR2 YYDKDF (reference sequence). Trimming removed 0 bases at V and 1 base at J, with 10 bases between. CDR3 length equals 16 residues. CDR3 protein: CATSRDIAGSNQPQHF. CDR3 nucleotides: TGTGCCACCAGCAGAGATATCGCAGGGAGCAATCAGCCCCAGCATTTT.

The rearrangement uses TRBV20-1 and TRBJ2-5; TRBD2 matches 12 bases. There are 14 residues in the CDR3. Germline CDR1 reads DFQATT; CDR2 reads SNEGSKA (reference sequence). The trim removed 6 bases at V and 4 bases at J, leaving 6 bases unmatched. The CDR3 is CSAPTSGRPETQYF. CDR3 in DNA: TGCAGTGCCCCGACTAGCGGGAGACCAGAGACCCAGTACTTC.

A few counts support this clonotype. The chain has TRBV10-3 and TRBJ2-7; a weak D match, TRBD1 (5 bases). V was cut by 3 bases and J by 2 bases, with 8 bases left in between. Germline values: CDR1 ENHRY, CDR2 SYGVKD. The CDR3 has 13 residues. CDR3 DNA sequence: TGTGCCATCAGTGATTCCAGGGCCTACGAGCAGTACTTC. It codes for CAISDSRAYEQYF.

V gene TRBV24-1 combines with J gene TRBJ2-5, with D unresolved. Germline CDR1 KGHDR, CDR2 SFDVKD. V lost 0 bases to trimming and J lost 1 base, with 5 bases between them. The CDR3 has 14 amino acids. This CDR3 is CATSDLAAQETQYF. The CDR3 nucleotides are TGTGCCACCAGTGATTTGGCGGCCCAAGAGACCCAGTACTTC.

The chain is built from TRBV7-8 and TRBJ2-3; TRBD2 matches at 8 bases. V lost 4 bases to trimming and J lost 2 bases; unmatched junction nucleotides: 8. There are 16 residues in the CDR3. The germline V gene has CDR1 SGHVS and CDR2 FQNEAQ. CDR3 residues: CASSWRTSMATDTQYF. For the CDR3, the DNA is TGTGCCAGCAGCTGGAGGACTAGCATGGCCACAGATACGCAGTATTTT.

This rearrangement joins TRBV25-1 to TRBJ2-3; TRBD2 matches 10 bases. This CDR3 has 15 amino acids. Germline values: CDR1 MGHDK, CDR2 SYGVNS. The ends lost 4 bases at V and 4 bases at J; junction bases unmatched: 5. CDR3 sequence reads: CASSVFLAGADTQYF. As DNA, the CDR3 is TGTGCCAGCAGTGTTTTCCTAGCGGGAGCAGATACGCAGTATTTT.

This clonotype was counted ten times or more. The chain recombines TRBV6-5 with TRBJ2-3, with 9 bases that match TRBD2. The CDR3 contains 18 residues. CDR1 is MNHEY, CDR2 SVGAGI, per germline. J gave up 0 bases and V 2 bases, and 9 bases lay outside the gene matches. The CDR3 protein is CASSYRLAGRYSTDTQYF. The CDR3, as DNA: TGTGCCAGCAGTTACAGGCTAGCGGGGCGTTACAGCACAGATACGCAGTATTTT.

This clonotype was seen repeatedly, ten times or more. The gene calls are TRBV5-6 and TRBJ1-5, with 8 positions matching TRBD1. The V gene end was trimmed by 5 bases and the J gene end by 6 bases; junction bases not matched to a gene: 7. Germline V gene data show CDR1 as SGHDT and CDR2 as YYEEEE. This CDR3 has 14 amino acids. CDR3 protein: CASSSGQGRQPQHF. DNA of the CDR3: TGTGCCAGCAGTTCTGGACAGGGACGTCAGCCCCAGCATTTT.